One sample yielded the 25 T cell receptor beta chains listed below, sequenced in a study of molecular identifiers for immune sequencing clone quantification. TCRdb passed the PCR reads through MiXCR, listing each CDR3 protein once. This sample has a few hundred thousand distinct CDR3 sequences, with 24% found just once. Sequenced: naive CD8+ T cells from blood, with Jurkat cell RNA spiked in. Indicated subset: FACS-sorted CD8+CD4-CCR7+CD45RA+ naive T cells. These receptor sequences come from a human donor in good health. Some libraries in this study had Jurkat cell RNA spiked in.

There are a few counts of this clonotype. The rearrangement joins TRBV7-9 to TRBJ2-1; 7 bases align to TRBD2. Trimming at V came to 0 bases and at J to 7 bases, leaving 6 bases not matched to a gene. The CDR3 runs 15 residues. Germline V gene lookup returns CDR1 SEHNR and CDR2 FQNEAQ (reference sequence). The CDR3 reads CASSLASGEGNEQFF. CDR3 nucleotides: TGTGCCAGCAGCTTAGCGTCGGGGGAGGGGAATGAGCAGTTCTTC. Filled out from reference TRBV7-9 and TRBJ2-1, the complete variable domain reads DTGVSQNPRHKITKRGQNVTFRCDPISEHNRLYWYRQTLGQGPEFLTYFQNEAQLEKSRLLSDRFSAERPKGSFSTLEIQRTEQGDSAMYLCASSLASGEGNEQFFGPGTRLTVL.

The genes are TRBV5-1 and TRBJ2-7; perhaps D is TRBD1 or TRBD2 (5 bases each). Germline V gene data show CDR1 as SGHRS and CDR2 as YFSETQ. The CDR3 spans 12 residues. The CDR3 bases are TGCTCCCTCACAGATGGGGCGGGTGAGCAGTACTTC. Amino acids: CSLTDGAGEQYF.

This clonotype was counted at least ten times. The gene calls are TRBV5-6 and TRBJ1-3; D remains ambiguous. The CDR3 is 15 amino acids. V dropped 4 bases and J dropped 0 bases, with 11 bases sitting between them. Germline lookup yields CDR1 SGHDT and CDR2 YYEEEE. The DNA of the CDR3 is TGTGCCAGCAGCGCAACAGTCTTCTCTGGAAACACCATATATTTT. Protein product: CASSATVFSGNTIYF.

This clonotype was counted a few times. With a much larger clone just one base away, this may be a read error. V is TRBV27 and J is TRBJ1-1; 8 nucleotides align to TRBD1. The CDR3 covers 13 residues. Germline CDR1 reads MNHEY; CDR2 reads SMNVEV (reference sequence). The CDR3 region is CASSWTGNAEAFF. The CDR3 coding sequence is TGTGCCAGCAGTTGGACAGGGAACGCTGAAGCTTTCTTT.

As to this clonotype: This may be a read error: a much more frequent sequence differs by one nucleotide. The V and J genes are TRBV12-3 or TRBV12-4 and TRBJ1-1; 9 bases map to TRBD1. The CDR3 sequence is 14 residues long. CDR3: CASSLSTGGGEASF. CDR3 nucleotides: TGTGCCAGCAGTTTATCCACAGGGGGCGGTGAAGCTTCCTTT.

The genes are TRBV7-6 and TRBJ1-4, with TRBD1 as a possible D gene (6 bases). This CDR3 has 13 amino acids. V was trimmed by 6 bases and J by 4 bases, leaving 9 bases between them. The germline V gene encodes CDR1 SGHVS and CDR2 FNYEAQ. The CDR3 here is CASRTGFNEKLFF. CDR3 bases: TGTGCCAGCAGGACAGGTTTTAATGAAAAACTGTTTTTT.

This clonotype was counted at least ten times. CDR3 DNA sequence: TGCAGTGCTAAAGGGACTCACTCCTACGAGCAGTACTTC. It specifies CSAKGTHSYEQYF. The V gene is TRBV20-1, the J gene TRBJ2-7; possibly TRBD2 for D (6 bases). Germline-derived CDR1 and CDR2 are DFQATT and SNEGSKA (reference sequence). The V end was cut by 4 bases, the J end by 0 bases, with 10 bases between. This CDR3 comprises 13 residues.

Note on this clonotype: This sequence may be a read error, since a much larger clone differs from it by one base. J is TRBJ2-2 and V is TRBV7-9, with D perhaps matching TRBD2 (5 bases). The CDR3 covers 13 residues. The germline gives CDR1 SEHNR, CDR2 FQNEAQ (reference sequence). CDR3 coding DNA: TGTGCCAGCAGCTTTCAAGACACCGGGGAGCCGTTTTTT. Encoded protein: CASSFQDTGEPFF.

This clonotype was counted at least ten times. The chain combines TRBV24-1 with TRBJ2-3, with 8 bases matching TRBD1. Germline CDR1 is KGHDR and CDR2 is SFDVKD. V shed 4 bases, J shed 4 bases, and the junction held 3 bases outside the gene matches. This CDR3 is built from 14 residues. The CDR3 nucleotides read TGTGCCACCAGTGAGACAGGGGTCGCAGATACGCAGTATTTT. Encoded protein: CATSETGVADTQYF.

This clonotype was seen at least ten times. The chain is built from TRBV20-1 and TRBJ2-3, with TRBD1 identical over 7 bases. J lost 2 bases, V lost 5 bases, and 7 bases had no gene match. Looked up from germline, CDR1 is DFQATT and CDR2 is SNEGSKA (reference sequence). CDR3 length equals 14 residues. CDR3: CSAVPDRLTDTQYF. In DNA, the CDR3 is TGCAGTGCTGTCCCGGACAGGCTCACAGATACGCAGTATTTT.

This clonotype was detected only a few times. The V call is TRBV7-9, the J call TRBJ2-2; tentatively, D is TRBD1 or TRBD2 (5 bases each). Between the trimmed V and J ends, which lost 7 bases and 6 bases, there was a span of 15 bases. Germline-derived CDR1 and CDR2 are SEHNR and FQNEAQ (reference sequence). This CDR3 is 14 amino acids long. Here the CDR3 reads CASTPWGLSGELFF. The CDR3 bases are TGTGCCAGCACCCCTTGGGGGTTGTCCGGGGAGCTGTTTTTT.

The J gene is TRBJ1-2, the V gene TRBV6-2 or TRBV6-3; D unclear. Germline CDR1 reads MNHEY; CDR2 reads SVGEGT. V dropped 6 bases and J dropped 5 bases, with 16 bases sitting between them. The CDR3 loop spans 14 amino acids. The CDR3 here is CASSPGFSRYGYTF. CDR3 coding DNA: TGTGCCAGCAGCCCGGGGTTCTCCAGATATGGCTACACCTTC.

A few counts support this clonotype. V and J are TRBV18 and TRBJ2-5, with D unclear. The V and J ends lost 3 bases and 0 bases respectively, with 11 bases between them. The CDR3 is made up of 15 amino acids. In germline, CDR1 is KGHSH, CDR2 LQKENI. The DNA of the CDR3 is TGTGCCAGCTCACCCGGGCGGACCGACCAAGAGACCCAGTACTTC. Translation: CASSPGRTDQETQYF.

The chain has TRBV20-1 and TRBJ2-7; 13 nucleotides line up with TRBD2. With 1 base clipped from V and 13 bases from J, the junction kept 22 bases outside the gene matches. The germline CDR1 and CDR2 sequences are DFQATT and SNEGSKA (reference sequence). This CDR3 spans 18 amino acids. The CDR3 loop is CSARGGLAGPWSADVQYF. CDR3 DNA sequence: TGCAGTGCTAGAGGGGGACTAGCGGGGCCTTGGTCCGCCGACGTGCAATACTTC.

For this clonotype: A single base separates this from a much larger clone, so it may be a read error. CDR3 DNA: TGTGCCAGCGGGCCTCGCAATCAGCCCCAGCATTTT. This encodes CASGPRNQPQHF. This chain joins TRBV2 and TRBJ1-5; D not certain. The V and J ends lost 8 bases and 2 bases respectively, with 7 bases between them. Looked up from germline, CDR1 is SNHLY and CDR2 is FYNNEI. This CDR3 is 12 amino acids long. Combining the CDR3 with reference TRBV2 and TRBJ1-5 gives the whole variable domain EPEVTQTPSHQVTQMGQEVILRCVPISNHLYFYWYRQILGQKVEFLVSFYNNEISEKSEIFDDQFSVERPDGSNFTLKIRSTKLEDSAMYFCASGPRNQPQHFGDGTRLSIL.

Many counts were recorded for this clonotype. The genes are TRBV7-2 and TRBJ2-1, with 7 bases lining up with TRBD1. The CDR3 totals 15 residues. V was clipped by 4 bases and J by 6 bases; unmatched bases: 9. Germline V gene lookup returns CDR1 SGHTA and CDR2 FQGNSA. The CDR3 DNA sequence: TGTGCCAGCAGCTCCATACAGGGGTACGTCAATGAGCAGTTCTTC. Its translation: CASSSIQGYVNEQFF.

This sequence joins TRBV4-3 and TRBJ2-5; 8 bases agree with TRBD1. The length of the CDR3 is 17 residues. V lost 0 bases, J lost 5 bases, and 11 bases stayed unmatched. Germline loops: CDR1 LGHNA, CDR2 YSLEER. CDR3 coding DNA: TGCGCCAGCAGCCAAGATGTGCCCGGACAGGGTAGGGAGACCCAGTACTTC. Its protein is CASSQDVPGQGRETQYF.

This chain links TRBV7-3 with TRBJ2-3; 15 bases are shared with TRBD2. The germline V gene encodes CDR1 SGHTA and CDR2 FQGTGA. Trimming took 5 bases from V and 0 from J; bases not matched to a gene: 6. The CDR3 sequence is 18 residues long. The CDR3 loop is CASSEGTSGRYSTDTQYF. Written as DNA, the CDR3 is TGTGCCAGCAGCGAAGGGACTAGCGGGAGGTATAGCACAGATACGCAGTATTTT.

The rearrangement uses TRBV18 and TRBJ2-7, with D unresolved. From germline, CDR1 is KGHSH and CDR2 LQKENI. Trimming removed 6 bases at V and 8 bases at J, with 14 bases between. This CDR3 comprises 12 residues. CDR3 DNA: TGTGCCAGCTCCCAGAAGCCCTCCCAGCAGTACTTC. Protein sequence: CASSQKPSQQYF.

This clonotype was seen only a few times. The rearrangement joins TRBV11-2 to TRBJ2-1; possibly TRBD2 for D (6 bases). Trimming took 0 bases from V and 12 from J, leaving 12 bases between them. This CDR3 contains 13 residues. The germline V gene encodes CDR1 SGHAT and CDR2 FQNNGV. CDR3 protein: CASSLDLRDWQFF. CDR3 sequence (DNA): TGTGCCAGCAGCTTAGACCTGCGGGACTGGCAGTTCTTC.

A few counts support this clonotype. The chain combines TRBV4-3 with TRBJ2-6; 11 positions match TRBD1. The V segment lost 3 bases and the J segment 0 bases; nucleotides outside the gene matches: 1. Germline assignment: CDR1 LGHNA and CDR2 YSLEER. This CDR3 comprises 17 residues. CDR3 sequence reads: CASSHGTGGSGANVLTF. The CDR3, as DNA: TGCGCCAGCAGCCACGGGACAGGGGGCTCTGGGGCCAACGTCCTGACTTTC.

This clonotype showed up many times. The chain recombines TRBV20-1 with TRBJ2-3; D gene ambiguous. Trimming stripped 5 bases from V and 7 bases from J, with 10 bases between. The CDR3 consists of 11 residues. The germline CDR1 and CDR2 sequences are DFQATT and SNEGSKA (reference sequence). The CDR3 DNA sequence: TGCAGTGCTGCGGAGACCTATACGCAGTATTTT. This gives the protein CSAAETYTQYF.

This clonotype was observed a few times. The chain carries TRBV27 and TRBJ2-5; the match to TRBD2 covers 14 bases. Germline values: CDR1 MNHEY, CDR2 SMNVEV (reference sequence). Trimming removed 5 bases from V and 1 base from J; junction bases left unmatched: 3. The CDR3 consists of 16 residues. The CDR3 bases are TGTGCCAGCAGTCCGGGACTAGCGGGGGCCCAAGAGACCCAGTACTTC. It codes for CASSPGLAGAQETQYF.

The chain couples TRBV27 to TRBJ2-2; the match to TRBD1 covers 8 bases. Germline-derived CDR1 and CDR2 are MNHEY and SMNVEV (reference sequence). The length of the CDR3 is 14 residues. J was trimmed by 3 bases and V by 7 bases; bases with no gene match: 4. The CDR3 loop is CASKTGEHTGELFF. The DNA for the CDR3 is TGTGCCAGCAAGACAGGGGAACACACCGGGGAGCTGTTTTTT.

This clonotype was seen more than once but under ten times. The V and J genes are TRBV6-5 and TRBJ1-5; no reliable D call. V was clipped by 7 bases and J by 0 bases, with 13 bases between them. Germline-derived CDR1 and CDR2 are MNHEY and SVGAGI. This CDR3 contains 15 residues. Written as DNA, the CDR3 is TGTGCCAGCAAAAACCTAGAGTTTAGCAATCAGCCCCAGCATTTT. It translates to CASKNLEFSNQPQHF.